This T cell receptor (beta chain) derives from a study of blood T cell repertoires in COVID-19. With 6 bases removed from V and 0 bases from J, the gap between germline ends came to 11 bases. The CDR3 contains 14 residues. CDR1 and CDR2 from the germline V gene are KGHSH and LQKENI. This clone was detected ten times or more. Sequencing was performed with immunoSEQ multiplex PCR; in TCRdb, only in-frame clones are kept and a portion is missing. The profile shows some 200,000 clones, about 80% of them singletons. The origin of this receptor is a middle-aged man who had recovered from COVID-19. Specimen: PBMCs or T cells enriched from blood (not recorded which). The chain couples TRBV18 to TRBJ1-1; D gene ambiguous. The CDR3 sequence: CASSTTGLNTEAFF. The DNA of the CDR3 is TGTGCCAGCTCTACCACTGGGCTGAACACTGAAGCTTTCTTT.